One T cell receptor beta chain is described in this entry. V lost 7 bases and J 0 bases, leaving 12 bases between the germline ends. The V gene's germline CDR1 is ENHRY and CDR2 SYGVKD. This CDR3 is 14 amino acids long. The data derive from a study of blood T cell repertoires in COVID-19. Study background: COVID-19 samples from acute and convalescent phases originated in the United States, Italy and Spain. T cells, B-cell-depleted T cells, or PBMCs provided the cDNA or gDNA that served as material.

Profiling relied on immunoSEQ multiplex PCR, and the TCRdb table lists in-frame clones only, not all of them. The table has about 240,000 clones, around 82% seen once. The V and J genes are TRBV10-3 and TRBJ1-1; D is perhaps TRBD1 (5 bases). The sequence came from a woman aged 40-49 years who had been exposed to COVID-19. Sequenced sample: PBMCs or T cells enriched from blood (not recorded which). The DNA for the CDR3 is TGTGCCATCACCAGCGCGGGGCTGAACACTGAAGCTTTCTTT. Its protein product is CAITSAGLNTEAFF.